The 22 T cell receptor beta chains reported below all come from one sample, sequenced in a study of OX40 agonist ivuxolimab in advanced cancers. Assay used: immunoSEQ multiplex PCR; TCRdb lists only in-frame clones, some missing. The repertoire includes about 19,000 clones, 75% to 85% of them detected once, and about half sits in the top ten. This specimen consisted of CD4+ or CD8+ T cells sorted from blood, obtained in a trial of the OX40 agonist ivuxolimab. The receptor source for this set is an adult with an advanced solid tumor such as melanoma, head and neck, liver or kidney cancer.

The chain combines TRBV6-5 with TRBJ2-7; 7 bases line up with TRBD2. Germline V gene data show CDR1 as MNHEY and CDR2 as SVGAGI. CDR3 length: 16 residues. V dropped 2 bases and J dropped 0; count of bases not matched to a gene: 7. For the CDR3, the DNA is TGTGCCAGCAGTTACCTCGACGGGACTACCTCCTACGAGCAGTACTTC. Translation gives CASSYLDGTTSYEQYF.

As to this clone: The limits of the CDR3 on the DNA are not certain, so only TCRdb's listed CDR3 is given. This chain uses TRBV5-1 with TRBJ1-6. The CDR3 length is 17 residues, termini included. Germline assignment: CDR1 SGHRS and CDR2 YFSETQ. The CDR3 sequence: CASNFGGFGGGNSPPHF.

The chain is built from TRBV6-1 and TRBJ2-7; 8 bases fit TRBD1. Germline V gene lookup returns CDR1 MNHNS and CDR2 SASEGT. CDR3 length equals 15 residues. V shed 3 bases, J shed 5 bases, and the junction held 9 bases outside the gene matches. CDR3 coding DNA: TGTGCCAGCAGTGACCGACAGGGGTCTGCCCACGAGCAGTACTTC. Its translation is CASSDRQGSAHEQYF.

The rearrangement joins TRBV28 to TRBJ2-7; 7 bases agree with TRBD1. From germline, CDR1 is MDHEN and CDR2 SYDVKM. Unmatched junction bases numbered 8, after V lost 6 bases and J lost 3 bases. The CDR3 spans 14 residues. CDR3: CASSLRDSHYEQYF. As DNA, the CDR3 is TGTGCCAGCAGCCTCCGGGACAGTCACTACGAGCAGTACTTC.

This sequence joins TRBV12-5 and TRBJ2-3, with D perhaps assigned TRBD1 or TRBD2 (5 bases each). Trimming stripped 8 bases from V and 6 bases from J, with 18 bases between. The CDR3 has 14 residues. CDR1 and CDR2 (germline): LGHNT, FRNRAP. CDR3 sequence reads: CASSWGWDVDTQYF. CDR3 DNA: TGTGCTAGTAGCTGGGGGTGGGATGTGGATACGCAGTATTTT. The full variable domain, its missing parts supplied by reference TRBV12-5 and TRBJ2-3, is DARVTQTPRHKVTEMGQEVTMRCQPILGHNTVFWYRQTMMQGLELLAYFRNRAPLDDSGMPKDRFSAEMPDATLATLKIQPSEPRDSAVYFCASSWGWDVDTQYFGPGTRLTVL.

This clone was counted a single time. V and J are TRBV5-1 and TRBJ1-3, with D unresolved. Trimming left V 1 base short and J 4 bases short, with 12 bases between. The CDR3 length is 15 residues. Germline assignment: CDR1 SGHRS and CDR2 YFSETQ. This CDR3 is CASSLPRAGGNTIYF. The CDR3 DNA is TGCGCCAGCAGCTTGCCTCGGGCAGGAGGAAACACCATATATTTT.

A single count supports this clone. The chain is built from TRBV27 and TRBJ2-2; D might be TRBD1 (6 bases). This CDR3 contains 16 residues. Germline V gives CDR1 MNHEY, CDR2 SMNVEV (reference sequence). Trimming left V 4 bases short and J 3 bases short, with 15 bases between. The CDR3 DNA sequence: TGTGCCAGCAGTTCGATTGACAGGCGAGACACCGGGGAGCTGTTTTTT. Translating it yields CASSSIDRRDTGELFF.

This chain's CDR3 is CSARDFGELFF. CDR3 DNA sequence: TGCAGTGCTAGAGATTTCGGGGAGCTGTTTTTT. The rearrangement links TRBV20-1 to TRBJ2-2; D is undetermined. Between the trimmed V and J ends, which lost 0 bases and 7 bases, there was a span of 3 bases. Germline assignment: CDR1 DFQATT and CDR2 SNEGSKA (reference sequence). This CDR3 contains 11 residues.

V and J are TRBV27 and TRBJ2-3; D might be TRBD2 (5 bases). The V end was cut by 5 bases, the J end by 2 bases, with 8 bases between. This CDR3 is built from 13 residues. Germline CDR1 reads MNHEY; CDR2 reads SMNVEV (reference sequence). CDR3 amino acids: CASSPGFTDTQYF. DNA of the CDR3: TGTGCCAGCAGTCCGGGGTTCACAGATACGCAGTATTTT.

The chain combines TRBV7-9 with TRBJ2-2; 7 nucleotides agree with TRBD1. The CDR3 sequence is 13 residues long. Germline-derived CDR1 and CDR2 are SEHNR and FQNEAQ (reference sequence). J was trimmed by 6 bases and V by 4 bases; bases with no gene match: 2. CDR3 amino acids: CASSSGTAGELFF. The CDR3 bases are TGTGCCAGCAGCTCAGGGACAGCCGGGGAGCTGTTTTTT. Full variable domain (rest looked up from reference TRBV7-9 and TRBJ2-2): DTGVSQNPRHKITKRGQNVTFRCDPISEHNRLYWYRQTLGQGPEFLTYFQNEAQLEKSRLLSDRFSAERPKGSFSTLEIQRTEQGDSAMYLCASSSGTAGELFFGEGSRLTVL.

This clone has a single count. V and J are TRBV27 and TRBJ2-7; D unresolved. V was shortened by 3 bases and J by 5 bases, with 8 bases between the two germline ends. The CDR3 is 12 amino acids. Germline assignment: CDR1 MNHEY and CDR2 SMNVEV (reference sequence). The CDR3 here is CASSFANHEQYF. The DNA for the CDR3 is TGTGCCAGCAGTTTCGCTAACCACGAGCAGTACTTC.

The rearrangement links TRBV27 to TRBJ1-2; 8 bases are shared with TRBD1. The CDR3 is 18 amino acids. Looked up from germline, CDR1 is MNHEY and CDR2 is SMNVEV (reference sequence). Unmatched junction bases numbered 18, after V lost 6 bases and J lost 3 bases. CDR3 protein: CASSGLQVRLQGDYGYTF. The CDR3 bases are TGTGCCAGCAGCGGACTGCAGGTGCGGTTACAGGGGGACTATGGCTACACCTTC.

This chain uses TRBV2 with TRBJ1-1; 8 positions agree with TRBD1. J lost 1 base, V lost 10 bases, and 17 bases had no gene match. CDR3 size: 17 residues. CDR1 and CDR2 (germline): SNHLY, FYNNEI. The CDR3 bases are TGTGCCACCCTACTTCCCAAGGGACAGGCCAGGAACACTGAAGCTTTCTTT. The encoded protein is CATLLPKGQARNTEAFF.

The chain employs TRBV7-2 and TRBJ2-7, with D unclear. The CDR3 length is 14 residues. The V end was cut by 1 base, the J end by 5 bases, with 12 bases between. The germline V gene has CDR1 SGHTA and CDR2 FQGNSA. CDR3 in DNA: TGTGCCAGCAGCTTAGGGGTAGGGCGCAACGAGCAGTACTTC. Protein sequence: CASSLGVGRNEQYF. Full variable domain (outside the CDR3, taken from reference TRBV7-2 and TRBJ2-7): GAGVSQSPSNKVTEKGKDVELRCDPISGHTALYWYRQSLGQGLEFLIYFQGNSAPDKSGLPSDRFSAERTGGSVSTLTIQRTQQEDSAVYLCASSLGVGRNEQYFGPGTRLTVT.

The chain employs TRBV27 and TRBJ2-7, with TRBD1 matching 7 bases. Trimming at V came to 5 bases and at J to 6 bases, leaving 7 bases not matched to a gene. The germline gives CDR1 MNHEY, CDR2 SMNVEV (reference sequence). The CDR3 has 13 residues. DNA for the CDR3: TGTGCCAGCAGTCTATTGACAGGGCCCGAGCAGTACTTC. It is translated as CASSLLTGPEQYF.

The rearrangement links TRBV6-5 to TRBJ1-1, with a tentative D call TRBD1 (5 bases). Germline V lookup: CDR1 MNHEY, CDR2 SVGAGI. The CDR3 sequence is 13 residues long. Trimming left V 8 bases short and J 2 bases short, with 12 bases between. CDR3 in DNA: TGTGCCAGCGGGGCAGCCTCTAACACTGAAGCTTTCTTT. As protein: CASGAASNTEAFF.

This chain links TRBV12-5 with TRBJ2-1; 13 nucleotides agree with TRBD2. The CDR3 contains 17 residues. V lost 2 bases to trimming and J lost 7 bases; unmatched junction nucleotides: 8. Germline V CDR1 and CDR2: LGHNT, FRNRAP. The CDR3 sequence is CASGLSLAGGPGNEQFF. CDR3 bases: TGTGCTAGTGGTTTGTCACTAGCGGGGGGGCCGGGAAATGAGCAGTTCTTC.

V and J are TRBV19 and TRBJ2-1, with D tentatively TRBD1 (6 bases). This CDR3 spans 13 amino acids. Trimming cost V 1 base and J 8 bases, with 9 bases left between them. Germline values: CDR1 LNHDA, CDR2 SQIVND (reference sequence). CDR3 bases: TGTGCCAGTAGTATAGTGTCAGGGGATGAGCAGTTCTTC. Its protein is CASSIVSGDEQFF.

The V and J genes are TRBV28 and TRBJ2-2, with D unresolved. This CDR3 spans 16 amino acids. V lost 2 bases and J lost 6, with 16 bases in between. The germline V gene has CDR1 MDHEN and CDR2 SYDVKM. Written as DNA, the CDR3 is TGTGCCAGCAGTTTAATTCCGACACCTAGGGCCGGGGAGCTGTTTTTT. It codes for CASSLIPTPRAGELFF.

The chain has TRBV27 and TRBJ2-7; no firm D call. The V gene's germline CDR1 is MNHEY and CDR2 SMNVEV (reference sequence). V was cut by 6 bases and J by 2 bases, with 17 bases left in between. This CDR3 is built from 15 residues. The CDR3 sequence is CASSQRLGQTYEQYF. The CDR3 region has the DNA TGTGCCAGCAGCCAGAGGTTGGGCCAAACCTACGAGCAGTACTTC.

This chain connects TRBV7-9 to TRBJ2-7; 7 nucleotides line up with TRBD2. The J segment lost 3 bases and the V segment lost 4 bases, leaving 9 bases of the junction unmatched. Germline V gene sequence: CDR1 SEHNR, CDR2 FQNEAQ (reference sequence). The CDR3 covers 15 residues. The CDR3 is CASSSSAGSYYEQYF. Written as DNA, the CDR3 is TGTGCCAGCAGCTCCTCAGCGGGGTCGTACTACGAGCAGTACTTC. Combining the CDR3 with reference TRBV7-9 and TRBJ2-7 gives the whole variable domain DTGVSQNPRHKITKRGQNVTFRCDPISEHNRLYWYRQTLGQGPEFLTYFQNEAQLEKSRLLSDRFSAERPKGSFSTLEIQRTEQGDSAMYLCASSSSAGSYYEQYFGPGTRLTVT.

The rearrangement links TRBV5-1 to TRBJ2-7; no definite D call. The germline gives CDR1 SGHRS, CDR2 YFSETQ. V was trimmed by 5 bases and J by 0 bases, leaving 15 bases between them. The CDR3 sequence is 15 residues long. The CDR3 bases are TGCGCCAGCAGAATTACCGACGCCTCCTCCTACGAGCAGTACTTC. Encoded protein: CASRITDASSYEQYF.